This T cell receptor (beta chain) was observed in a study of blood T cells in healthy people across ages. Regarding the study as a whole: Diversity of TCR beta correlated strongly with naive T cell percentage. The long-lived group displayed more naive CD4+ cells, plus higher diversity, than the aged donors did.

To note about this clonotype: Its target is not known.

Roughly 9.5 milliliters of peripheral blood were drawn from each donor into EDTA-treated tubes. Through a sample-barcoded 5' primer and a J-beta primer mix, a second PCR was run for roughly 6 to 12 cycles. All samples yielded 2.5 million or more CDR3-containing paired-end reads. TCRdb re-derived calls from the 5' RACE reads in MiXCR, one entry per CDR3 protein. The sample holds roughly 1,800,000 distinct CDR3 sequences, roughly 52% seen once. CDR1 is MDHEN and CDR2 is SYDVKM in the germline V gene. The V end was cut by 5 bases, the J end by 5 bases, with 15 bases between. This CDR3 is built from 14 residues.

The gene calls are TRBV28 and TRBJ1-2; D might be TRBD1 (5 bases). Sequenced sample: blood. This TCR was recovered from a woman aged 40 to 55 in good health. The CDR3: CASSVVRGGYGYTF. CDR3 bases: TGTGCCAGCAGTGTCGTTCGGGGGGGATATGGCTACACCTTC.